Each of the 32 T cell receptor beta chains below was sequenced from the same sample in a study of blood T cell repertoires in COVID-19. Repertoires were generated with immunoSEQ multiplex PCR, while TCRdb's copy carries only in-frame clones and drops some. The sample consists of approximately 140,000 clones, approximately 82% of them appearing once. Sample: peripheral blood. The receptor source for this set is a man aged 40-55 years with active or convalescent COVID-19.

This clone was counted a single time. The chain employs TRBV27 and TRBJ2-1, with 7 bases identical to TRBD2. The length of the CDR3 is 16 residues. V dropped 4 bases and J dropped 0; count of bases not matched to a gene: 6. Germline CDR1 and CDR2: MNHEY and SMNVEV (reference sequence). The CDR3 protein is CASSYSGPVSYNEQFF. CDR3 bases: TGTGCCAGCAGTTATAGCGGGCCAGTCTCCTACAATGAGCAGTTCTTC.

V and J are TRBV4-2 and TRBJ2-5, with TRBD1 identical over 9 bases. V lost 1 base and J lost 1; bases outside the gene matches: 4. Germline V lookup: CDR1 LGHNA, CDR2 YNFKEQ. This CDR3 comprises 16 residues. CDR3 nucleotide sequence: TGTGCCAGCAGCCAAGCAGCGGGACAGGGCCAAGAGACCCAGTACTTC. This sequence encodes CASSQAAGQGQETQYF.

The chain employs TRBV9 and TRBJ1-3, with 9 bases fitting TRBD1. This CDR3 spans 16 amino acids. Germline assignment: CDR1 SGDLS and CDR2 YYNGEE. Trimming at V came to 2 bases and at J to 2 bases, leaving 5 bases not matched to a gene. CDR3 nucleotides: TGTGCCAGCAGCGTCTCCGGGACAGGGACTGGAAACACCATATATTTT. Protein: CASSVSGTGTGNTIYF.

V gene TRBV24-1 combines with J gene TRBJ1-1, with D unresolved. Trimming stripped 3 bases from V and 1 base from J, with 5 bases between. The length of the CDR3 is 13 residues. Looked up from germline, CDR1 is KGHDR and CDR2 is SFDVKD. CDR3 DNA sequence: TGTGCCACCAGTGATGCAGGGAACACTGAAGCTTTCTTT. Residues: CATSDAGNTEAFF.

The rearrangement links TRBV19 to TRBJ2-2; 8 bases line up with TRBD1. This CDR3 spans 15 amino acids. CDR1 LNHDA and CDR2 SQIVND come from the germline V gene (reference sequence). Unmatched junction bases numbered 6, after V lost 6 bases and J lost 3 bases. The CDR3 DNA reads as TGTGCCAGTAGCAGACAGGGGTCACACACCGGGGAGCTGTTTTTT. Protein sequence: CASSRQGSHTGELFF.

The chain joins TRBV27 to TRBJ2-7; D might be TRBD1 (5 bases). Trimming pared 7 bases from V and 0 bases from J, leaving 16 bases between. Germline CDR1 is MNHEY and CDR2 is SMNVEV (reference sequence). This CDR3 contains 15 residues. CDR3 protein: CASKLWGSSSYEQYF. CDR3 bases: TGTGCCAGCAAACTTTGGGGCAGCTCCTCCTACGAGCAGTACTTC.

The chain employs TRBV6-2 or TRBV6-3 and TRBJ2-3, with 15 bases fitting TRBD2. The length of the CDR3 is 16 residues. Trimming took 6 bases from V and 5 from J; bases not matched to a gene: 6. Germline V gene data show CDR1 as MNHEY and CDR2 as SVGEGT. CDR3 sequence reads: CASSQGLAGGQDTQYF. CDR3 bases: TGTGCCAGCAGCCAGGGACTAGCGGGGGGCCAAGATACGCAGTATTTT.

V and J are TRBV4-2 and TRBJ2-2; D perhaps matches TRBD2 (5 bases). The CDR3 is made up of 17 amino acids. The V end lost 0 bases, the J end lost 4 bases, and 15 bases lay between the germline ends. Per germline, CDR1 LGHNA and CDR2 YNFKEQ. In nucleotides, the CDR3 is TGTGCCAGCAGCCAAGATGGACCCTCAGCGGTCACCGGGGAGCTGTTTTTT. Translating it yields CASSQDGPSAVTGELFF.

The CDR3 protein is CASSLGWTTSYNEQFF. The CDR3 region has the DNA TGCGCCAGCAGCTTGGGTTGGACTACCTCCTACAATGAGCAGTTCTTC. This sequence joins TRBV5-1 and TRBJ2-1; perhaps TRBD2 as D (6 bases). The CDR3 is made up of 16 amino acids. Trimming shortened V by 0 bases and J by 0 bases, and 10 bases separated the two germline ends. Germline V gene data show CDR1 as SGHRS and CDR2 as YFSETQ.

On this clone itself: The same CDR3 can be traced to other DNA sequences in this sample. V gene TRBV2 combines with J gene TRBJ1-5, with TRBD1 as a possible D gene (6 bases). CDR1 is SNHLY and CDR2 is FYNNEI in the germline V gene. V was clipped by 6 bases and J by 2 bases, with 14 bases between them. The CDR3 has 15 amino acids. The chain's CDR3 is CASSPRGAGNQPQHF. CDR3 bases: TGTGCCAGCAGCCCACGGGGGGCAGGCAATCAGCCCCAGCATTTT.

The chain has TRBV4-2 and TRBJ1-2, with 10 bases lining up with TRBD1. This CDR3 region has 16 residues. The trim removed 1 base at V and 8 bases at J, leaving 10 bases unmatched. Per the germline V gene, CDR1 is LGHNA and CDR2 is YNFKEQ. The CDR3 region has the DNA TGTGCCAGCAGCCAAGTTGGGGGGACAGGGGCTAAAGGCTACACCTTC. Translating it yields CASSQVGGTGAKGYTF.

V gene TRBV6-5 combines with J gene TRBJ1-1; TRBD1 matches 8 bases. The CDR3 covers 12 residues. CDR1 is MNHEY, CDR2 SVGAGI, per germline. The J segment lost 4 bases and the V segment lost 9 bases, leaving 4 bases of the junction unmatched. CDR3 DNA sequence: TGTGCCAGTCAGGGGGCGGGCACTGAAGCTTTCTTT. This codes for CASQGAGTEAFF.

The chain has TRBV19 and TRBJ2-1; TRBD2 aligns across 15 bases. The length of the CDR3 is 16 residues. CDR1 and CDR2 from the germline V gene are LNHDA and SQIVND (reference sequence). Trimming removed 9 bases from V and 10 bases from J; junction bases left unmatched: 13. CDR3 coding DNA: TGTGCCAGCCTCCCTACCGGGACTAGCGGGGGGCACGAGCAGTTCTTC. Translation gives CASLPTGTSGGHEQFF.

A note on this clone: This sample includes further DNA sequences coding for the same CDR3. The rearrangement uses TRBV9 and TRBJ2-2; 8 positions match TRBD2. The trim removed 0 bases at V and 1 base at J, leaving 2 bases unmatched. Germline-derived CDR1 and CDR2 are SGDLS and YYNGEE. The CDR3 is made up of 16 amino acids. This chain's CDR3 is CASSVALAGNTGELFF. The CDR3, as DNA: TGTGCCAGCAGCGTAGCTCTAGCGGGGAACACCGGGGAGCTGTTTTTT.

The V gene is TRBV12-5, the J gene TRBJ1-2; TRBD1 might be the D (5 bases). This CDR3 has 13 residues. V was clipped by 3 bases and J by 4 bases, with 9 bases between them. CDR1 and CDR2 from the germline V gene are LGHNT and FRNRAP. The CDR3 reads CASGLGAGYGYTF. The CDR3 DNA reads TGTGCTAGTGGTTTAGGGGCAGGCTATGGCTACACCTTC.

This chain links TRBV7-3 with TRBJ2-7, with D possibly TRBD2 on 5 matching bases. V lost 5 bases and J 4 bases, leaving 12 bases between the germline ends. The CDR3 has 13 residues. The V gene's germline CDR1 is SGHTA and CDR2 FQGTGA. The CDR3 sequence is CASSDREGYEQYF. In DNA form, the CDR3 reads TGTGCCAGCAGCGACCGAGAGGGATACGAGCAGTACTTC.

V is TRBV3-1 (or the pseudogene TRBV3-2) and J is TRBJ1-4, with D perhaps matching TRBD1 (6 bases). Trimming shortened V by 6 bases and J by 7 bases, and 15 bases separated the two germline ends. Per germline, CDR1 LGHDT and CDR2 YNNKEL (reference sequence). The CDR3 is made up of 14 amino acids. CDR3 coding DNA: TGTGCCAGCAGGTCACAGGGCGGATCTGAAAAACTGTTTTTT. Translation gives CASRSQGGSEKLFF.

This CDR3 reads CASSVVAGGRNEQFF. Written as DNA, the CDR3 is TGTGCCAGCAGCGTAGTAGCGGGGGGGCGGAATGAGCAGTTCTTC. J is TRBJ2-1 and V is TRBV9; 11 bases align to TRBD2. V gave up 0 bases and J gave up 7 bases; unmatched junction bases: 3. The length of the CDR3 is 15 residues. The germline V gene has CDR1 SGDLS and CDR2 YYNGEE.

This sequence joins TRBV29-1 and TRBJ1-2; D gene ambiguous. Trimming pared 4 bases from V and 2 bases from J, leaving 5 bases between. Germline CDR1 reads SQVTM; CDR2 reads ANQGSEA. The CDR3 sequence is 11 residues long. CDR3 nucleotide sequence: TGCAGCGTTGCCGAGAACTATGGCTACACCTTC. The encoded protein is CSVAENYGYTF.

This clone is a singleton in its sample. CDR3 nucleotides: TGTGCCAGCAGTGGGAGACTAGCGGGGGCAGAGACCCAGTACTTC. It encodes CASSGRLAGAETQYF. J is TRBJ2-5 and V is TRBV2, with TRBD2 identical over 12 bases. The CDR3 has 15 amino acids. Germline V gives CDR1 SNHLY, CDR2 FYNNEI. V trimming: 4 bases; J trimming: 4 bases; junction bases outside the gene matches: 4. The variable domain in full, with the rest retrieved from reference TRBV2 and TRBJ2-5, is EPEVTQTPSHQVTQMGQEVILRCVPISNHLYFYWYRQILGQKVEFLVSFYNNEISEKSEIFDDQFSVERPDGSNFTLKIRSTKLEDSAMYFCASSGRLAGAETQYFGPGTRLLVL.

V usage is TRBV18 and J usage is TRBJ2-5, with a possible D match to TRBD2 (5 bases). CDR1 and CDR2 from the germline V gene are KGHSH and LQKENI. The germline V and J ends were trimmed by 0 bases and 1 base, with 6 bases remaining between them. This CDR3 has 14 amino acids. CDR3 protein: CASSPPRGQETQYF. The CDR3 DNA sequence: TGTGCCAGCTCACCACCACGGGGCCAAGAGACCCAGTACTTC. The variable domain in full, completed from reference TRBV18 and TRBJ2-5, reads NAGVMQNPRHLVRRRGQEARLRCSPMKGHSHVYWYRQLPEEGLKFMVYLQKENIIDESGMPKERFSAEFPKEGPSILRIQQVVRGDSAAYFCASSPPRGQETQYFGPGTRLLVL.

The chain uses TRBV2 and TRBJ1-6; a possible D gene is TRBD1 (5 bases). V was cut by 4 bases and J by 10 bases, with 17 bases left in between. CDR3 length equals 15 residues. Per the germline V gene, CDR1 is SNHLY and CDR2 is FYNNEI. The CDR3 nucleotides are TGTGCCAGCAGTGTTTTCGACGGCCAGGGATCACCCCTCCACTTT. Translated: CASSVFDGQGSPLHF. The full variable domain, in which reference TRBV2 and TRBJ1-6 provide the parts outside the CDR3, is EPEVTQTPSHQVTQMGQEVILRCVPISNHLYFYWYRQILGQKVEFLVSFYNNEISEKSEIFDDQFSVERPDGSNFTLKIRSTKLEDSAMYFCASSVFDGQGSPLHFGNGTRLTVT.

The chain carries TRBV3-1 (or the pseudogene TRBV3-2) and TRBJ2-5; the match to TRBD1 covers 7 bases. The CDR3 is 15 residues long. Trimming took 4 bases from V and 1 from J; bases not matched to a gene: 6. CDR1 LGHDT and CDR2 YNNKEL come from the germline V gene (reference sequence). The CDR3 here is CASSRSRDSQETQYF. CDR3 nucleotide sequence: TGTGCCAGCAGCCGAAGTAGGGACAGCCAAGAGACCCAGTACTTC.

The V call is TRBV7-9, the J call TRBJ1-5; D not certain. CDR3 size: 14 residues. Looked up from germline, CDR1 is SEHNR and CDR2 is FQNEAQ (reference sequence). V was shortened by 4 bases and J by 4 bases, with 11 bases between the two germline ends. The CDR3 coding sequence is TGTGCCAGCAGCTATGGGAGGGATAATCAGCCCCAGCATTTT. It codes for CASSYGRDNQPQHF.

The V call is TRBV18, the J call TRBJ2-1; 7 nucleotides align to TRBD1. Germline values: CDR1 KGHSH, CDR2 LQKENI. J gave up 7 bases and V 0 bases, and 6 bases lay outside the gene matches. The CDR3 has 15 amino acids. CDR3 sequence: CASSPPRQGANEQFF. In DNA form, the CDR3 reads TGTGCCAGCTCACCACCCCGACAGGGTGCAAATGAGCAGTTCTTC.

This clone turned up a few times. CDR3: CASSPSLRTGDIGNEQFF. The CDR3 DNA follows: TGCGCCAGCAGCCCTTCTCTACGGACAGGCGACATCGGGAATGAGCAGTTCTTC. The J gene is TRBJ2-1, the V gene TRBV5-1, with 7 bases matching TRBD1. This CDR3 has 18 amino acids. Germline V lookup: CDR1 SGHRS, CDR2 YFSETQ. The V gene end was trimmed by 4 bases and the J gene end by 7 bases; junction bases not matched to a gene: 20. The full variable domain, its missing parts supplied by reference TRBV5-1 and TRBJ2-1, is KAGVTQTPRYLIKTRGQQVTLSCSPISGHRSVSWYQQTPGQGLQFLFEYFSETQRNKGNFPGRFSGRQFSNSRSEMNVSTLELGDSALYLCASSPSLRTGDIGNEQFFGPGTRLTVL.

V usage is TRBV2 and J usage is TRBJ2-1; D not certain. The CDR3 loop spans 12 amino acids. The V and J ends lost 5 bases and 7 bases respectively, with 9 bases between them. The germline gives CDR1 SNHLY, CDR2 FYNNEI. The DNA for the CDR3 is TGTGCCAGCAGTTTGGCCAGTAATGAGCAGTTCTTC. This gives the protein CASSLASNEQFF.

The genes are TRBV5-6 and TRBJ1-6; no clear D gene. Per germline, CDR1 SGHDT and CDR2 YYEEEE. V was shortened by 3 bases and J by 2 bases, with 12 bases between the two germline ends. The CDR3 covers 16 residues. CDR3 residues: CASSSPTVPYNSPLHF. The CDR3 region has the DNA TGTGCCAGCAGCTCCCCTACAGTTCCCTATAATTCACCCCTCCACTTT.

V usage is TRBV5-1 and J usage is TRBJ1-1; D remains ambiguous. The CDR3 has 14 residues. Trimming took 1 base from V and 2 from J, leaving 9 bases between them. Germline CDR1 SGHRS, CDR2 YFSETQ. The CDR3 sequence: CASSLLTDNTEAFF. The CDR3 nucleotides are TGCGCCAGCAGCTTGCTGACTGACAACACTGAAGCTTTCTTT.

The chain recombines TRBV3-1 (or the pseudogene TRBV3-2) with TRBJ1-2; D is unresolved. In germline, CDR1 is LGHDT, CDR2 YNNKEL (reference sequence). There are 15 residues in the CDR3. Trimming stripped 1 base from V and 4 bases from J, with 13 bases between. The CDR3 is CASSQVEGSGYGYTF. The CDR3 DNA is TGTGCCAGCAGCCAAGTGGAGGGTTCGGGCTATGGCTACACCTTC.

The chain has TRBV9 and TRBJ2-2, with a weak D call TRBD2 (5 bases). Trimming removed 0 bases from V and 7 bases from J, with 19 bases in between. Germline V lookup: CDR1 SGDLS, CDR2 YYNGEE. This CDR3 is 17 amino acids long. CDR3 sequence (DNA): TGTGCCAGCAGCGTAGCTAAAACAGCCCAAGGGAGCGGGGAGCTGTTTTTT. This gives the protein CASSVAKTAQGSGELFF.

The chain uses TRBV7-9 and TRBJ1-1, with 8 bases identical to TRBD1. Germline V gene data show CDR1 as SEHNR and CDR2 as FQNEAQ (reference sequence). The V segment lost 5 bases and the J segment 0 bases; nucleotides outside the gene matches: 8. The CDR3 is made up of 16 amino acids. CDR3 sequence (DNA): TGTGCCAGCAGCAAAATACAGGGGGGCATGAACACTGAAGCTTTCTTT. Translating it yields CASSKIQGGMNTEAFF.